Detailed here is one TCR beta chain. The antigen is unknown. One entry per CDR3 protein results from TCRdb running MiXCR on the 5' RACE reads. The table shows about 240,000 distinct CDR3 sequences, with 6% to 8.5% occurring only once. This specimen belongs to a study of identical twins. Study-level results: The study drew conclusions from cross-sectional statistical analysis, not from following the same donors.

Germline CDR1 PRHDT, CDR2 FYEKMQ (reference sequence). V was shortened by 5 bases and J by 7 bases, with 21 bases between the two germline ends. CDR3 length: 16 amino acids. This sample was also put to use in a study of yellow fever vaccine responses in identical twins.

The sequence was obtained from a woman aged 18 to 35 in good health. The chain has TRBV13 and TRBJ2-1, with D uncertain. The sequenced sample consisted of CD8+ T cells sorted from blood. CDR3 nucleotides: TGTGCCAGCAGCCCGCCCCCGACCCCTTCTTATAATGAGCAGTTCTTC. Its protein is CASSPPPTPSYNEQFF. Drawing the rest from reference TRBV13 and TRBJ2-1, the complete variable domain is AAGVIQSPRHLIKEKRETATLKCYPIPRHDTVYWYQQGPGQDPQFLISFYEKMQSDKGSIPDRFSAQQFSDYHSELNMSSLELGDSALYFCASSPPPTPSYNEQFFGPGTRLTVL.